This T cell receptor (beta chain) comes out of a study of T-cell memory formation after mild COVID-19. TCRdb itself ran the 5' RACE reads through MiXCR, one entry per CDR3 protein. Among 350,000 to 500,000 distinct CDR3 sequences listed, around 22% were seen once. The sequenced sample was PBMCs or a T cell subset sorted from them (not recorded which). This TCR derives from an adult woman who had mild COVID-19 (a few samples of this study predate the infection). Cell type and time point are not known.

CDR3 protein: CASSVGTGGSETQYF. The CDR3 nucleotides read TGTGCCAGCAGTGTCGGGACAGGGGGGTCGGAGACCCAGTACTTC. The rearrangement uses TRBV12-3 or TRBV12-4 and TRBJ2-5; 11 nucleotides line up with TRBD1. V lost 5 bases and J lost 5; bases outside the gene matches: 7. This CDR3 contains 15 residues.